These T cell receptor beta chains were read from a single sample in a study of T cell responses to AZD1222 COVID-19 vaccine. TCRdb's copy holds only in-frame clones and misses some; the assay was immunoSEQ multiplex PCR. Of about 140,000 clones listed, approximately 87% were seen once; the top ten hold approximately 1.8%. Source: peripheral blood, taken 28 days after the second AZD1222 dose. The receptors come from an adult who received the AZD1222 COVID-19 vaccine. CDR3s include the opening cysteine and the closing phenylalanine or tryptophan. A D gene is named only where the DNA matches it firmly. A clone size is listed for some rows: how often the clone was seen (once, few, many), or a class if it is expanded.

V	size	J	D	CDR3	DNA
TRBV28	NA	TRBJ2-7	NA	CASSPRPSPYEQYF	TGTGCCAGCAGTCCGAGACCGTCCCCCTACGAGCAGTACTTC
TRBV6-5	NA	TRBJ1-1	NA	CASSRQHMNTEAFF	TGTGCCAGCAGTCGACAGCATATGAACACTGAAGCTTTCTTT
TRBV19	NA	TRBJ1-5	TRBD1	CASQRVKEAVQDGQGVSQPQHF	TGTGCCAGCCAAAGGGTTAAAGAAGCGGTACAGGACGGACAGGGAGTAAGTCAGCCCCAGCATTTT
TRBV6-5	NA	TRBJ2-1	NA	CASSRGTNEQFF	TGTGCCAGCAGTCGGGGGACCAATGAGCAGTTCTTC
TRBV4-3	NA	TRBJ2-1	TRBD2	CASSQLPSGASSYNEQFF	TGCGCCAGCAGCCAGCTCCCTAGCGGGGCCAGCTCCTACAATGAGCAGTTCTTC
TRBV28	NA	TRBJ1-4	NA	CASSPPSATNEKLFF	TGTGCCAGCAGTCCCCCTTCAGCAACTAATGAAAAACTGTTTTTT
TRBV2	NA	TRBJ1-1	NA	CASRREAPPMNTEAFF	TGTGCCAGCAGAAGGGAGGCCCCCCCCATGAACACTGAAGCTTTCTTT
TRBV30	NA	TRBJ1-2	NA	CAWSTNEYGYTF	TGTGCCTGGAGTACGAATGAGTATGGCTACACCTTC
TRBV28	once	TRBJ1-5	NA	CASITWGQPQHF	TGTGCCAGCATTACCTGGGGTCAGCCCCAGCATTTT
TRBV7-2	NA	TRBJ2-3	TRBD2	CASSSLGTSGSPDTQYF	TGTGCCAGCAGCTCTCTTGGGACTAGCGGGAGTCCAGATACGCAGTATTTT
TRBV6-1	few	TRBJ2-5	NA	CASSETDGGSGTQYF	TGTGCCAGCAGTGAGACGGACGGGGGAAGCGGGACCCAGTACTTC
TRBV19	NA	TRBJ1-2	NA	CASSSPAGRYGYTF	TGTGCCAGTAGTAGTCCCGCGGGACGCTATGGCTACACCTTC
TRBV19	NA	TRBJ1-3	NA	CATTQDSSGNTIYF	TGTGCCACCACCCAGGACAGCTCTGGAAACACCATATATTTT
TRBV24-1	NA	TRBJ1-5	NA	CATSASGVDQPQHF	TGTGCCACCAGTGCATCGGGGGTGGATCAGCCCCAGCATTTT
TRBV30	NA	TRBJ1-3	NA	CAWKKAGNTIYF	TGTGCCTGGAAAAAAGCGGGAAACACCATATATTTT
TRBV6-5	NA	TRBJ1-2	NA	CASSYSGAQGYGYTF	TGTGCCAGCAGTTACTCAGGGGCGCAAGGGTATGGCTACACCTTC
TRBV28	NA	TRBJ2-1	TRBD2	CASGKAGGREQFF	TGTGCCAGTGGAAAAGCGGGAGGCCGTGAGCAGTTCTTC
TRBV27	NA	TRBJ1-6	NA	CASSSFNSPLHF	TGTGCCAGCAGTTCGTTTAATTCACCCCTCCACTTT
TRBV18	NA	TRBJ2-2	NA	CASSQGQNTGELFF	TGTGCCAGCTCACAAGGACAGAACACCGGGGAGCTGTTTTTT
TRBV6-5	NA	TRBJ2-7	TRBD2	CASIRGESGYEQYF	TGTGCCAGCATCCGGGGGGAGTCCGGCTACGAGCAGTACTTC
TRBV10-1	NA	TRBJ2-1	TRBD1	CASSEFEGATSEQFF	TGCGCCAGCAGTGAGTTCGAGGGGGCCACGTCTGAGCAGTTCTTC
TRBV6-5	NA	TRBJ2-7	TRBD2	CASTRGGWEQYF	TGTGCCAGCACCCGGGGGGGCTGGGAGCAGTACTTC
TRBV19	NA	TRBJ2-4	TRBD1	CASNPRGTGGIIQYF	TGTGCCAGTAACCCTCGAGGGACAGGGGGCATTATTCAGTACTTC
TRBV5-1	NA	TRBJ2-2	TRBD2	CASSLRLAGGAGELFF	TGCGCCAGCAGCTTGAGGCTAGCGGGGGGTGCCGGGGAGCTGTTTTTT
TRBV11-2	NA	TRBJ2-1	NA	CASSPSGSRYFNEQFF	TGTGCCAGCAGTCCGTCCGGTAGCCGATATTTCAATGAGCAGTTCTTC
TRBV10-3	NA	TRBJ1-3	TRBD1	CAISRDRVGNTIYF	TGTGCCATCAGTCGGGACAGGGTGGGAAACACCATATATTTT
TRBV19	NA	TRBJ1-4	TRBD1	CASTTDRDSNEKLFF	TGTGCCAGTACCACCGACAGGGACTCTAATGAAAAACTGTTTTTT
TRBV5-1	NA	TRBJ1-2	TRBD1	CASSQTGLPNYGYTF	TGCGCCAGCAGCCAGACAGGGTTACCTAACTATGGCTACACCTTC
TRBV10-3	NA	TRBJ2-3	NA	CAISEGGGGTDTQYF	TGTGCCATCAGCGAAGGGGGGGGTGGCACAGATACGCAGTATTTT
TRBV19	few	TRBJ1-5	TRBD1	CASTSGQPANQPQHF	TGTGCCAGTACCTCGGGACAGCCGGCCAATCAGCCCCAGCATTTT
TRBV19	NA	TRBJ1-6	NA	CASSWAGRPNNSPLHF	TGTGCCAGTAGCTGGGCAGGGCGCCCTAATAATTCACCCCTCCACTTT
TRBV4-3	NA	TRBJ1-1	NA	CASSQGVGNMNTEAFF	TGCGCCAGCAGCCAAGGGGTAGGTAACATGAACACTGAAGCTTTCTTT
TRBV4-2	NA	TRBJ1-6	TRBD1	CASSQDTPGGGSNSPLHF	TGTGCCAGCAGCCAAGACACCCCAGGGGGCGGAAGTAATTCACCCCTCCACTTT
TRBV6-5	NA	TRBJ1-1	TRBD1	CASSSRGDRTEAFF	TGTGCCAGCAGTTCCAGGGGGGACCGCACTGAAGCTTTCTTT
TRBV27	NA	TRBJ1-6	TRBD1	CASSPNRGQTLSSYNSPLHF	TGTGCCAGCAGTCCCAACCGGGGACAGACCTTGAGCTCCTATAATTCACCCCTCCACTTT
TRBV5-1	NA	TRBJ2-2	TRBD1	CASNQGDRGSGTGELFF	TGCGCCAGCAACCAAGGGGACAGGGGATCGGGCACCGGGGAGCTGTTTTTT
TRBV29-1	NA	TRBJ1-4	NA	CSVALFSGASEKLFF	TGCAGCGTTGCCTTATTTTCGGGGGCCAGTGAAAAACTGTTTTTT
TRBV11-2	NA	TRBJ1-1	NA	CASSRTGNTEAFF	TGTGCCAGCAGTCGCACCGGGAACACTGAAGCTTTCTTT
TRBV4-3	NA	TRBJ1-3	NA	CASSQDRGNTIYF	TGCGCCAGCAGCCAAGACAGGGGAAACACCATATATTTT
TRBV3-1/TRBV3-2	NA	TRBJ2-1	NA	CASSQDSLGEQFF	TGTGCCAGCAGCCAAGATAGCCTAGGGGAGCAGTTCTTC
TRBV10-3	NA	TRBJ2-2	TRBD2	CAIRVAGVTGELFF	TGTGCCATCAGGGTAGCGGGAGTGACCGGGGAGCTGTTTTTT
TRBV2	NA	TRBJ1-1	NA	CASSGAGVSEAFF	TGTGCCAGCAGTGGGGCGGGCGTTAGTGAAGCTTTCTTT
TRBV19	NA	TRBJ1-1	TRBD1	CASSIGGQGWTEAFF	TGTGCCAGTAGTATAGGGGGACAGGGATGGACTGAAGCTTTCTTT
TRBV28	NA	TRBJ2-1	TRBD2	CASSFAGAYNEQFF	TGTGCCAGCAGTTTTGCGGGAGCCTACAATGAGCAGTTCTTC
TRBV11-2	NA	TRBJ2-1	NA	CASSLDRLGNEQFF	TGTGCCAGCAGCTTAGATAGGCTAGGCAATGAGCAGTTCTTC
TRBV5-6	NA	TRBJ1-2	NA	CASSLDGGYPHGYTF	TGTGCCAGCAGCTTGGACGGCGGCTACCCCCATGGCTACACCTTC
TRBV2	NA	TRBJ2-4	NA	CASSEVAGIQYF	TGTGCCAGCAGTGAGGTCGCCGGCATTCAGTACTTC
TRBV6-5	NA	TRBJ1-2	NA	CASTLDSYNYGYTF	TGTGCCAGCACATTGGACAGCTATAACTATGGCTACACCTTC
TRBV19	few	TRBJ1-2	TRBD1	CASRRTGTDNYGYTF	TGTGCCAGTAGGAGGACAGGGACGGATAACTATGGCTACACCTTC
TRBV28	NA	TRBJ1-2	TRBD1	CASSLGQGLYGYTF	TGTGCCAGCAGTCTGGGACAGGGGTTGTATGGCTACACCTTC
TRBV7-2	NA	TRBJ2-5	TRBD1	CASSATGGQETQYF	TGTGCCAGCAGCGCCACAGGGGGCCAAGAGACCCAGTACTTC
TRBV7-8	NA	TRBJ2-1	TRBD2	CASSPLAGGSYNEQFF	TGTGCCAGCAGCCCCCTAGCGGGAGGATCCTACAATGAGCAGTTCTTC
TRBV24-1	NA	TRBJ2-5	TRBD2	CATGGTSGPETQYF	TGTGCCACCGGGGGGACTAGCGGGCCCGAGACCCAGTACTTC
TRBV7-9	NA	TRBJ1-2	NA	CASSASGLSGGYTF	TGTGCCAGCAGCGCCTCGGGACTTTCGGGAGGCTACACCTTC